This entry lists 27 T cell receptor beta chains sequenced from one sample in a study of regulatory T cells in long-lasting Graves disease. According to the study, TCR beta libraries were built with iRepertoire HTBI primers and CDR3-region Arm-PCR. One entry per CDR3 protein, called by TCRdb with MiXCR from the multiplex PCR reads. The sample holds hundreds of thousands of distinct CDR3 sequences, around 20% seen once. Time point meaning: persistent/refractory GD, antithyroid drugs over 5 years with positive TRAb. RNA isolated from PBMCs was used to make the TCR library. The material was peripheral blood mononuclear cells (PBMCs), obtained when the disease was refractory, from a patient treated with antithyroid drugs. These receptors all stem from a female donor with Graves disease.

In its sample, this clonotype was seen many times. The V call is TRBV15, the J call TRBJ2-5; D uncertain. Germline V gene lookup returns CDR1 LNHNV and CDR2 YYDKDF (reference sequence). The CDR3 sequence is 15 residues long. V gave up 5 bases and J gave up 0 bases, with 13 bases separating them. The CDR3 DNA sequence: TGTGCCACCAGCTTTTTTGGGCACAACCAAGAGACCCAGTACTTC. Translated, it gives CATSFFGHNQETQYF.

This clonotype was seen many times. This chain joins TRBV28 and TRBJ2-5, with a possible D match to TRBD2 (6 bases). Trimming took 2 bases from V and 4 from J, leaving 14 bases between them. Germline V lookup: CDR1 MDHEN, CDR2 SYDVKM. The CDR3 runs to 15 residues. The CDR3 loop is CASSLPPGGRETQYF. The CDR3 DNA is TGTGCCAGCAGTTTACCCCCCGGGGGTCGAGAGACCCAGTACTTC.

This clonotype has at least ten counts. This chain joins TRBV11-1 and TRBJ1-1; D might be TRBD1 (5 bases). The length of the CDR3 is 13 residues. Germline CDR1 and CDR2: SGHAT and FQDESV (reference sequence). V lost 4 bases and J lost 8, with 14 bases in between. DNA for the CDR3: TGTGCCAGCAGCTCGGGGTTCGACAGAGAAGCTTTCTTT. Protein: CASSSGFDREAFF.

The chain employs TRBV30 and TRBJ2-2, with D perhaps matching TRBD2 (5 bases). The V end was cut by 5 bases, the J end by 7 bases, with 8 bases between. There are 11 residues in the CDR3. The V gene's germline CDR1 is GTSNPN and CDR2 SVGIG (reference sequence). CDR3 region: CAWAGVGELFF. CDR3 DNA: TGTGCCTGGGCCGGGGTCGGGGAGCTGTTTTTT.

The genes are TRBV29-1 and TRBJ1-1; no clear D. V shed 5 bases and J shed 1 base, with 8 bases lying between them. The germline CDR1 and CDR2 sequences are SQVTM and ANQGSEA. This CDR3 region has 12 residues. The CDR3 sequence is CSVFSENTEAFF. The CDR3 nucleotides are TGCAGCGTTTTTTCTGAGAACACTGAAGCTTTCTTT. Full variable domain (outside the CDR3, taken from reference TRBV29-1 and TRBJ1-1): SAVISQKPSRDICQRGTSLTIQCQVDSQVTMMFWYRQQPGQSLTLIATANQGSEATYESGFVIDKFPISRPNLTFSTLTVSNMSPEDSSIYLCSVFSENTEAFFGQGTRLTVV.

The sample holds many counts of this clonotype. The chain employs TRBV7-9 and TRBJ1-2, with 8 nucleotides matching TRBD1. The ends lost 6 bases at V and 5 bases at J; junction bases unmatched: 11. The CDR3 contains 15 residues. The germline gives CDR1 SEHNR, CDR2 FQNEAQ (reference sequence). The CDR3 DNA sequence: TGTGCCAGCAGTTCACGGACAGGGTTACCATATGGCTACACCTTC. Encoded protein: CASSSRTGLPYGYTF. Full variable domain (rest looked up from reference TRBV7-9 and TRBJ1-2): DTGVSQNPRHKITKRGQNVTFRCDPISEHNRLYWYRQTLGQGPEFLTYFQNEAQLEKSRLLSDRFSAERPKGSFSTLEIQRTEQGDSAMYLCASSSRTGLPYGYTFGSGTRLTVV.

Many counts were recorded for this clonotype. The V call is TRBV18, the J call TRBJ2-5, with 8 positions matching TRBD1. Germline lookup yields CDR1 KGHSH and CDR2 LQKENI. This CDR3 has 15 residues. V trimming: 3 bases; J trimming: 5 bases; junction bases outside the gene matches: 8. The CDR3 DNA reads TGTGCCAGCTCACCTACGACAGGGGTTGGGGAGACCCAGTACTTC. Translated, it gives CASSPTTGVGETQYF.

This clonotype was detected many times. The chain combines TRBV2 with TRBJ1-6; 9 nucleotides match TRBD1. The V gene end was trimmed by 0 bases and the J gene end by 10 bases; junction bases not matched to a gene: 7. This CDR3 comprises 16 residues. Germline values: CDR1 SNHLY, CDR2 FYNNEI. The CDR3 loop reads CASSEAGQGRISPLHF. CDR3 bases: TGTGCCAGCAGTGAAGCCGGACAGGGGAGGATCTCACCCCTCCACTTT.

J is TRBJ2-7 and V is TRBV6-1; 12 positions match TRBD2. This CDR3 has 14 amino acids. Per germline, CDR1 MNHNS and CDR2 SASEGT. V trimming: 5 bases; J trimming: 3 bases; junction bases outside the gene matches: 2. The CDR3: CASSPSGGDYEQYF. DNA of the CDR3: TGTGCCAGCAGTCCTAGCGGGGGGGACTACGAGCAGTACTTC.

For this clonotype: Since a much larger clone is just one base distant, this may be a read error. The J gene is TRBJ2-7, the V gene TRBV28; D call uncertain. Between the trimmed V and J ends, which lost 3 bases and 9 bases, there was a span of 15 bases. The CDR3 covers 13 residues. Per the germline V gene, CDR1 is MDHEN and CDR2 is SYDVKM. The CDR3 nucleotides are TGTGCCAGCAGTTTTAGAGGTCCTACGACGCAGTACTTC. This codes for CASSFRGPTTQYF. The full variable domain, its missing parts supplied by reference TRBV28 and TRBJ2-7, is DVKVTQSSRYLVKRTGEKVFLECVQDMDHENMFWYRQDPGLGLRLIYFSYDVKMKEKGDIPEGYSVSREKKERFSLILESASTNQTSMYLCASSFRGPTTQYFGPGTRLTVT.

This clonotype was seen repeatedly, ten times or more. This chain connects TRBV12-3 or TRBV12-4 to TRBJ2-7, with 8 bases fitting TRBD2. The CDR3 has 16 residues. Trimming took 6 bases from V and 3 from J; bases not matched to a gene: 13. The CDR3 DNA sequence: TGTGCCAGCAGAGCTGGGGCGGGAGGAGTAGTCTACGAGCAGTACTTC. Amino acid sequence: CASRAGAGGVVYEQYF.

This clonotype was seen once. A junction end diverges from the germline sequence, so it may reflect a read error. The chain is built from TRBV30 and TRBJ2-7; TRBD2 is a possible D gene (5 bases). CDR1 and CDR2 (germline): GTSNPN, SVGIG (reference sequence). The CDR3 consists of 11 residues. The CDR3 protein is CAWSVDRADSF. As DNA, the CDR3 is TGTGCCTGGAGTGTAGACCGCGCGGACTCGTTC.

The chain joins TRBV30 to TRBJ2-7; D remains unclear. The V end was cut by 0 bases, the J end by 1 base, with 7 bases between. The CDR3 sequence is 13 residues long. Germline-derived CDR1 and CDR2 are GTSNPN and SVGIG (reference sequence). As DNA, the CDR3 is TGTGCCTGGAGTGTTTGGGTGTCCTACGAGCAGTACTTC. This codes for CAWSVWVSYEQYF.

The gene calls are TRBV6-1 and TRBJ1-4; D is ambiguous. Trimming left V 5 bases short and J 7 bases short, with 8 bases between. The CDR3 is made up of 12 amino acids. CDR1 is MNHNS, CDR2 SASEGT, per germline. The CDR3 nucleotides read TGTGCCAGCAGTACAGCTGGTGAAAAACTGTTTTTT. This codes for CASSTAGEKLFF.

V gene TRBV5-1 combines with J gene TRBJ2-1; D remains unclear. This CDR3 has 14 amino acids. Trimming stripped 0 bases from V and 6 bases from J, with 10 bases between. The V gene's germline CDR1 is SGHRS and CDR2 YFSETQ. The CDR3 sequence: CASSLVVGPNEQFF. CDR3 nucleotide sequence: TGCGCCAGCAGCTTGGTGGTGGGCCCCAATGAGCAGTTCTTC. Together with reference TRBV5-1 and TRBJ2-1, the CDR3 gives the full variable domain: KAGVTQTPRYLIKTRGQQVTLSCSPISGHRSVSWYQQTPGQGLQFLFEYFSETQRNKGNFPGRFSGRQFSNSRSEMNVSTLELGDSALYLCASSLVVGPNEQFFGPGTRLTVL.

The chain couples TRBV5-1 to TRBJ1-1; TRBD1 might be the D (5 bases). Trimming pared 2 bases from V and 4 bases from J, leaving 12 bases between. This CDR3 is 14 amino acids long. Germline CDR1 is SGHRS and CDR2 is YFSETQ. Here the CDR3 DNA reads TGCGCCAGCAGCTTTCTGGGCAGGGCCACTGAAGCTTTCTTT. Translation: CASSFLGRATEAFF.

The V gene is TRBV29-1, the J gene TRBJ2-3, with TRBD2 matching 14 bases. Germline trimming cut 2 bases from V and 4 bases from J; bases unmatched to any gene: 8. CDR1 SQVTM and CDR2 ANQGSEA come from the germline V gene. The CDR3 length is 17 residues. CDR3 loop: CSVERTMGLAGADTQYF. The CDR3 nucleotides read TGCAGCGTTGAAAGAACCATGGGACTAGCGGGAGCAGATACGCAGTATTTT.

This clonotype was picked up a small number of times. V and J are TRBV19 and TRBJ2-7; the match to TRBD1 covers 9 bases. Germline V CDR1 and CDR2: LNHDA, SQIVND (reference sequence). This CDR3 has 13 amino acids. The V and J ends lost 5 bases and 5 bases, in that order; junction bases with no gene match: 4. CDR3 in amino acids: CASSAGQGNEQYF. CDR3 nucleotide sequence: TGTGCCAGTAGTGCTGGACAGGGGAACGAGCAGTACTTC.

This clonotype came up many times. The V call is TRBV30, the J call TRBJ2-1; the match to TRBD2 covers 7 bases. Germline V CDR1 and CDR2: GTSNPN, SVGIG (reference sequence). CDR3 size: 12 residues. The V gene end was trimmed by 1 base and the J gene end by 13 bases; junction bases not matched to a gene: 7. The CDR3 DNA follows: TGTGCCTGGAGTGCCCTAGCGGCGGGACAGTTCTTC. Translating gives CAWSALAAGQFF.

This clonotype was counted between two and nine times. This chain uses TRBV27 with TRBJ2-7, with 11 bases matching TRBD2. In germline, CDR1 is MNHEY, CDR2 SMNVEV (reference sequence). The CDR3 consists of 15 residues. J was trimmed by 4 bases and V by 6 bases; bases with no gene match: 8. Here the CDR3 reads CASRAAGTSGYEQYF. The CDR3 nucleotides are TGTGCCAGCAGGGCCGCCGGGACTAGCGGTTACGAGCAGTACTTC.

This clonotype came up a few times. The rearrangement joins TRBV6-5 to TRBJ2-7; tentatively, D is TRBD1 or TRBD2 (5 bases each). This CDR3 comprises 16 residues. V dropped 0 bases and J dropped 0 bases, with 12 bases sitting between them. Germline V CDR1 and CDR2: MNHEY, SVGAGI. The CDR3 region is CASSYSRDGYSYEQYF. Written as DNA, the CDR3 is TGTGCCAGCAGTTACTCCCGGGACGGTTACTCCTACGAGCAGTACTTC.

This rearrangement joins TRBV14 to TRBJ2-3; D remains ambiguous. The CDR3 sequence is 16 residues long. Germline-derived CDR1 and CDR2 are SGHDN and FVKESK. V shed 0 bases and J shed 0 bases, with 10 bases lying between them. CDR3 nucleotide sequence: TGTGCCAGCAGCCAAGATTTCAAGAGTAGCACAGATACGCAGTATTTT. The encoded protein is CASSQDFKSSTDTQYF.

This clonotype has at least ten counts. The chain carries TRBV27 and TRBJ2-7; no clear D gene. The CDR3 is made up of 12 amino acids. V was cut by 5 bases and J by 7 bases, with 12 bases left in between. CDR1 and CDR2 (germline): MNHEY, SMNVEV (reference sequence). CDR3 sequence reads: CASSPTPREQYF. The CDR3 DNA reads TGTGCCAGCAGTCCTACCCCGAGGGAGCAGTACTTC.

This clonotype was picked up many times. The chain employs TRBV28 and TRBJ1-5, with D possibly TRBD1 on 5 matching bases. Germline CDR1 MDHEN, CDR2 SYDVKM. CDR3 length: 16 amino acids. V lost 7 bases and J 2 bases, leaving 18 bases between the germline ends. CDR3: CASTLRSGRGNQPQHF. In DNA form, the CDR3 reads TGTGCCAGCACCCTTCGTTCAGGCAGGGGCAATCAGCCCCAGCATTTT.

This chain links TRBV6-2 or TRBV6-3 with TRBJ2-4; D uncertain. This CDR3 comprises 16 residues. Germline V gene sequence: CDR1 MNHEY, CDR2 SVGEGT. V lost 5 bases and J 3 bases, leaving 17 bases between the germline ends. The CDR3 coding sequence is TGTGCCAGCAGTCAGGACCTGGGATGGGGCAAAAACATTCAGTACTTC. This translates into CASSQDLGWGKNIQYF.

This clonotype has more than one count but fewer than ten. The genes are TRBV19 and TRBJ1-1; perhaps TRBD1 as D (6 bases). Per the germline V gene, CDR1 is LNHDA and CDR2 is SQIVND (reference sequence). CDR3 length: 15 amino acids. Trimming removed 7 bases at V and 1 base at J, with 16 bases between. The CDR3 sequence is CASKGRGKGNTEAFF. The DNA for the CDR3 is TGTGCCAGTAAGGGCAGGGGAAAGGGGAACACTGAAGCTTTCTTT.

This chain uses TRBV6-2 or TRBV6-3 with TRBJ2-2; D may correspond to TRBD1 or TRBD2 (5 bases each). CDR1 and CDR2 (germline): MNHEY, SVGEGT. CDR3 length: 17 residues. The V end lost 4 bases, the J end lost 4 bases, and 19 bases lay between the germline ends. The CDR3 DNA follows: TGTGCCAGCAGTTGGTACGGGACGGGATTTGGCACCGGGGAGCTGTTTTTT. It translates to CASSWYGTGFGTGELFF.